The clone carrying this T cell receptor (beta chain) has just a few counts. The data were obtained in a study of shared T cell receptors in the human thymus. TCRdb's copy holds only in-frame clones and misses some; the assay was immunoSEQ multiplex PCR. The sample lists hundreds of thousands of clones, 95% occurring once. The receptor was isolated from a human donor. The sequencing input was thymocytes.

The CDR3 protein is CASSDWGRTRYGYTF. CDR3 DNA: TGTGCCAGCAGTGACTGGGGAAGGACACGTTATGGCTACACCTTC. The J gene is TRBJ1-2, the V gene TRBV2; the D gene is possibly TRBD1 (5 bases). The CDR3 contains 15 residues. Germline lookup yields CDR1 SNHLY and CDR2 FYNNEI. Deletions cut 3 bases from V and 5 bases from J, with 16 bases between.